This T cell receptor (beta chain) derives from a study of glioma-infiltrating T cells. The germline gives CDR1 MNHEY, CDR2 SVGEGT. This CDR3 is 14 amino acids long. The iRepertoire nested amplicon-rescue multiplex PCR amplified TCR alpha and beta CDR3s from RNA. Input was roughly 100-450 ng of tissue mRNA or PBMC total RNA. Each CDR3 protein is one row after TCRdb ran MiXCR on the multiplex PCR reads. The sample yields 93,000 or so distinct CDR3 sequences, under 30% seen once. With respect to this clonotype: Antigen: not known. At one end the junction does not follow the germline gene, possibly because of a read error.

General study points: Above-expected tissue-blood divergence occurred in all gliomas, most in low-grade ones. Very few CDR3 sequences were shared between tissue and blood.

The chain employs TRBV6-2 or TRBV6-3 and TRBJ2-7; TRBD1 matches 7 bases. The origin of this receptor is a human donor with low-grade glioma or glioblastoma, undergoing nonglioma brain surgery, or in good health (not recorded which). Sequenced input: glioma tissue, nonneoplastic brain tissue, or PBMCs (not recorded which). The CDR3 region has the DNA TGTGCCAGTCTCCGGGACAGCACCTCCTGCGAGCAGTACTTC. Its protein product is CASLRDSTSCEQYF.